This T cell receptor (beta chain) originates from a study of beta chain features in type 1 diabetes. Study conclusions and caveats: Researchers report that Type 1 diabetes patients had moderately but significantly shorter TCRB CDR3s across all four CD4+ subsets. Fewer insertions but more deletions were seen at VDJ junctions in type 1 diabetes patients. Naive, central memory and Treg TCRB repertoires seemed to resemble each other more closely in patients than they did in healthy donors.

One heparinised draw, averaging roughly 0.12 L, was taken per donor. Only a few counts were recorded for this clone. What it recognizes is unknown. The sequenced template was cDNA made from the entire isolated RNA. Clones were read by immunoSEQ multiplex PCR, and TCRdb kept only the in-frame ones, dropping some. Here the sample spans 130,000 or so clones, 7% to 10% being singletons. The CDR3 covers 11 residues. From germline, CDR1 is SGHKS and CDR2 YYEKEE (reference sequence). V lost 5 bases, J lost 7 bases, and 2 bases stayed unmatched. The V and J genes are TRBV5-5 and TRBJ2-5; TRBD1 agrees at 7 bases. Sequenced material: central memory CD4+ T cells from blood. The source is a man under 40 with type 1 diabetes. CDR3 sequence reads: CASRQGRTQYF. In DNA, the CDR3 is TGTGCCAGCAGACAGGGGAGGACCCAGTACTTC.